Here is one TCR beta chain with its context. Its antigen is unknown. The entry originates in a study of blood T cells in healthy people across ages. A sample-barcoded 5' primer and a J-beta primer mix were used in a second PCR of roughly 7 to 11 cycles. Each CDR3 protein gets one entry after TCRdb re-called the 5' RACE reads with MiXCR. The sample has roughly 1.5 million distinct CDR3 sequences, about 42% seen once; the top ten hold around 4%. Germline V gives CDR1 DFQATT, CDR2 SNEGSKA (reference sequence). Losses at the gene ends were 0 bases for V and 5 bases for J; bases not matched to a gene: 5. There are 14 residues in the CDR3. Broader study findings: PBMCs went unsorted, and a conclusive naive versus antigen-experienced comparison was therefore prevented.

The clonotype comes from a woman between 18 and 29 years old in good health. The chain has TRBV20-1 and TRBJ2-5; 8 nucleotides line up with TRBD2. Sample: blood. The CDR3 loop is CSARDGTRGETQYF. Written as DNA, the CDR3 is TGCAGTGCTAGAGACGGGACTAGGGGTGAGACCCAGTACTTC.